This T cell receptor beta chain comes out of a study of T cell responses to AZD1222 COVID-19 vaccine. Study-wide findings and caveats: Clonal diversity was possibly underestimated, and the donors were mostly white British, with more females. Repertoire sampling was restricted to post-peak T cell response timepoints. Seropositive at baseline were only a handful of AZD1222 recipients.

TCRdb keeps only in-frame clones here, not all; method: immunoSEQ multiplex PCR. The profile shows about 88,000 clones, approximately 88% of them singletons. The CDR3 sequence is 12 residues long. Trimming removed 7 bases at V and 0 bases at J, with 4 bases between. Details on this clone: Antigen specificity is unknown.

This chain connects TRBV12-3 or TRBV12-4 to TRBJ1-5; no firm D call. This TCR derives from an adult in good health. This specimen consisted of peripheral blood, obtained on day 0 of AZD1222 vaccination. The CDR3 DNA is TGTGCCAGCACTTATAGCAATCAGCCCCAGCATTTT. This gives the protein CASTYSNQPQHF.